The present T cell receptor beta chain was sequenced within a study of graft-versus-host responses after intestinal transplantation. The study, taken as a whole, reports: Some GvH clones appeared in ileal mucosa or blood before recipient bone marrow.

The length of the CDR3 is 13 residues. Germline-derived CDR1 and CDR2 are SGHRS and YFSETQ. V was cut by 1 base and J by 5 bases, with 10 bases left in between. In the case of this clone: The antigen is unknown.

Data came from immunoSEQ multiplex PCR; TCRdb stores just in-frame clones and leaves some out. The sample records 100,000 to 120,000 clones, 85% to 95% being singletons. Sample: unstimulated CD8+ T cells sorted from spleen or lymph node cells, taken before intestinal transplant. This TCR was sampled from a human donor who received an intestinal transplant. The chain couples TRBV5-1 to TRBJ2-7; D remains ambiguous. The CDR3 loop reads CASSLFGSHEQYF. CDR3 sequence (DNA): TGCGCCAGCAGCTTGTTCGGGTCCCACGAGCAGTACTTC.